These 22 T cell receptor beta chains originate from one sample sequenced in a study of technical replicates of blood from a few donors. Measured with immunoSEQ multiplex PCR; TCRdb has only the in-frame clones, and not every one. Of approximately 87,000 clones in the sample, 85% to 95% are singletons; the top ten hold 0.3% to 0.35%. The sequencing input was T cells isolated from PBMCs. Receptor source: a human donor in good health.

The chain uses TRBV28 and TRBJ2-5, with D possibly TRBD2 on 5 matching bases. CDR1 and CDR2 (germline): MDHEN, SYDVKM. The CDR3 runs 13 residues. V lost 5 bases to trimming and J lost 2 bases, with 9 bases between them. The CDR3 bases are TGTGCCAGCAGTCGAGGGCAGCAAGAGACCCAGTACTTC. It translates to CASSRGQQETQYF.

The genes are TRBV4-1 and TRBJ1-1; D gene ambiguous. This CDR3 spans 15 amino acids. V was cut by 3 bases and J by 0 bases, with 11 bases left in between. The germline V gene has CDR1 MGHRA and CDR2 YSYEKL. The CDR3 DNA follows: TGCGCCAGCAGCCAGCCGGGAGTTCTGAACACTGAAGCTTTCTTT. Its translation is CASSQPGVLNTEAFF.

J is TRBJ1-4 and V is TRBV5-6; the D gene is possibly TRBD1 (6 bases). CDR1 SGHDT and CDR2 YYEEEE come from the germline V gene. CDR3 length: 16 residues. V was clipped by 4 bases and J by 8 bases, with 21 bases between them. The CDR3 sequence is CASSDSRGGIREKLFF. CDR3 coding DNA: TGTGCCAGCAGCGATTCCAGGGGAGGGATAAGGGAAAAACTGTTTTTT.

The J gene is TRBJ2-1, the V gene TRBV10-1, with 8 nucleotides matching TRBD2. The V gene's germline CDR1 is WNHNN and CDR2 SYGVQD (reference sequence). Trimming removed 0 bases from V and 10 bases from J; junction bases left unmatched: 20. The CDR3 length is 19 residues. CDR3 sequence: CASSESGLAGPPRVVEQFF. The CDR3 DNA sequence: TGCGCCAGCAGTGAGTCGGGTCTAGCGGGCCCCCCTAGGGTCGTCGAGCAGTTCTTC.

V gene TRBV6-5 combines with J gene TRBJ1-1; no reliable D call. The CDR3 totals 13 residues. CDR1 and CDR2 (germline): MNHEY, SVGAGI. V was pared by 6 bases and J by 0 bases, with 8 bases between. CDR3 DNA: TGTGCCAGCAGCCTCGGGGTGAACACTGAAGCTTTCTTT. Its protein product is CASSLGVNTEAFF.

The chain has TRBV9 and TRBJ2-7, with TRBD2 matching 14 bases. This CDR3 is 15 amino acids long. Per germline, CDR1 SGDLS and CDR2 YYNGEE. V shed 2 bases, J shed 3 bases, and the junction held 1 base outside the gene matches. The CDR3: CASSVGLAGGYEQYF. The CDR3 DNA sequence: TGTGCCAGCAGCGTCGGACTAGCGGGAGGCTACGAGCAGTACTTC.

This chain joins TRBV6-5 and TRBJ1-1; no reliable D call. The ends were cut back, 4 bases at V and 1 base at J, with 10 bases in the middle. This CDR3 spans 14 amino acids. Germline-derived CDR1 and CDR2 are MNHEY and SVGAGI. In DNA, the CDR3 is TGTGCCAGCAGTTTCGGACTGAGGAACACTGAAGCTTTCTTT. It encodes CASSFGLRNTEAFF.

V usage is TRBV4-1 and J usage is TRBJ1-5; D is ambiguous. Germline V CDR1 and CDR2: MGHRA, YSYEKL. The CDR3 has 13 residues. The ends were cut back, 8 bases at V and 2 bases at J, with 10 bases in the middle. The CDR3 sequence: CASGLRGNQPQHF. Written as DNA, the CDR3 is TGCGCCAGCGGGCTGAGGGGCAATCAGCCCCAGCATTTT.

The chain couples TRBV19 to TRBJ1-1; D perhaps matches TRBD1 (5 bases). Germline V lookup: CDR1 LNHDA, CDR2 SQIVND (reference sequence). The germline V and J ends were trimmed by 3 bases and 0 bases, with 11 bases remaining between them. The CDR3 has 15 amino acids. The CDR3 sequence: CASSIRGELNTEAFF. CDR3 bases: TGTGCCAGTAGTATCCGGGGGGAATTGAACACTGAAGCTTTCTTT.

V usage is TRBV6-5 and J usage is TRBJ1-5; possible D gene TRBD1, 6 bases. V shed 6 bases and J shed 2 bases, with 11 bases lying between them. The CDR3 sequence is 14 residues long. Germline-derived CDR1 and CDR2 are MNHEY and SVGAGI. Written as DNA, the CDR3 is TGTGCCAGCAGGGAAAACAGGGGCAATCAGCCCCAGCATTTT. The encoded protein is CASRENRGNQPQHF.

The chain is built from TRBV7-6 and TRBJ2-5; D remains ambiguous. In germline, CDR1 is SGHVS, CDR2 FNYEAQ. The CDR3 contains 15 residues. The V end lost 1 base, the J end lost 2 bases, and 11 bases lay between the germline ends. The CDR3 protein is CASSLVLGQQETQYF. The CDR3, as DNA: TGTGCCAGCAGCTTAGTTTTGGGCCAGCAAGAGACCCAGTACTTC. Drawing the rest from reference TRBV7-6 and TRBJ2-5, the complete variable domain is GAGVSQSPRYKVTKRGQDVALRCDPISGHVSLYWYRQALGQGPEFLTYFNYEAQQDKSGLPNDRFSAERPEGSISTLTIQRTEQRDSAMYRCASSLVLGQQETQYFGPGTRLLVL.

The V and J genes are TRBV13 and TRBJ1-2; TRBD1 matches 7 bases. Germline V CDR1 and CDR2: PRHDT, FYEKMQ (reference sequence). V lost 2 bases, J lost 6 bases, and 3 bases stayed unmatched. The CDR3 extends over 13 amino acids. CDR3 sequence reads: CASSLKTGNGYTF. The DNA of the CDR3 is TGTGCCAGCAGCTTAAAGACAGGGAATGGCTACACCTTC.

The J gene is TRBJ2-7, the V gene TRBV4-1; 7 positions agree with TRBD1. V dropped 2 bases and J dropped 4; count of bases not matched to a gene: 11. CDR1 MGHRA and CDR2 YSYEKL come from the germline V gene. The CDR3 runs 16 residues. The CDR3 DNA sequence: TGCGCCAGCAGCCAACTCACAGGGGCCAACTATTACGAGCAGTACTTC. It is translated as CASSQLTGANYYEQYF.

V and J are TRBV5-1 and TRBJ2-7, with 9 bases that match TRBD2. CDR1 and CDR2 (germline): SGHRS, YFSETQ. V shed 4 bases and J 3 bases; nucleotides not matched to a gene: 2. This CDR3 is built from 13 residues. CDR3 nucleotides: TGCGCCAGCAGCGTTAGCGGGAGCTACGAGCAGTACTTC. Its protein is CASSVSGSYEQYF. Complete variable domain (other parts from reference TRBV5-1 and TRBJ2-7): KAGVTQTPRYLIKTRGQQVTLSCSPISGHRSVSWYQQTPGQGLQFLFEYFSETQRNKGNFPGRFSGRQFSNSRSEMNVSTLELGDSALYLCASSVSGSYEQYFGPGTRLTVT.

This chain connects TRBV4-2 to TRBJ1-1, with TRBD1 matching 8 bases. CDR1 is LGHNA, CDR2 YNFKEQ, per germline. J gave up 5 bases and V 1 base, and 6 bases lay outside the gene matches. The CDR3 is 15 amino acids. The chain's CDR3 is CASSQGQGAGTEAFF. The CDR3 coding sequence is TGTGCCAGCAGCCAAGGCCAGGGGGCGGGAACTGAAGCTTTCTTT.

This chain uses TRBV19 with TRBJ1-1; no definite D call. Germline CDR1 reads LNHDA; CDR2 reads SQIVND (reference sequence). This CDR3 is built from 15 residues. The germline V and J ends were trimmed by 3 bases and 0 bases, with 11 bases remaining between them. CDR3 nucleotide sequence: TGTGCCAGTAGTATTGACTTTCGGCTGAACACTGAAGCTTTCTTT. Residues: CASSIDFRLNTEAFF.

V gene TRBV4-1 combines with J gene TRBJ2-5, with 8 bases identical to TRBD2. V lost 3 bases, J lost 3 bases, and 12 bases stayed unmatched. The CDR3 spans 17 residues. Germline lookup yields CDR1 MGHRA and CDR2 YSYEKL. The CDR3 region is CASSQEHSGTRKETQYF. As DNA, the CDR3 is TGCGCCAGCAGCCAGGAGCATTCCGGGACTAGAAAAGAGACCCAGTACTTC.

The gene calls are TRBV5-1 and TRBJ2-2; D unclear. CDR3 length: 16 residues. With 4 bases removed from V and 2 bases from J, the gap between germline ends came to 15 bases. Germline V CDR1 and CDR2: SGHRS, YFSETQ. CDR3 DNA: TGCGCCAGCAGCGATCCAAGACTTACTAACACCGGGGAGCTGTTTTTT. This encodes CASSDPRLTNTGELFF.

CDR3: CASSPGQSRETQYF. CDR3 sequence (DNA): TGTGCCAGCTCACCCGGACAGTCTAGGGAGACCCAGTACTTC. This rearrangement joins TRBV18 to TRBJ2-5; D is possibly TRBD1 (6 bases). Looked up from germline, CDR1 is KGHSH and CDR2 is LQKENI. This CDR3 spans 14 amino acids. Trimming took off 3 bases at V and 5 bases at J, with 13 bases between the two ends.

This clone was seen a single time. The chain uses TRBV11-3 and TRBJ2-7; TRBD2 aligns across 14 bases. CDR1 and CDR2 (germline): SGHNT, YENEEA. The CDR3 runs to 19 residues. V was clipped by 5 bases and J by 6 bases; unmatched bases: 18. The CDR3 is CASSTGTSGSRRLGFEQYF. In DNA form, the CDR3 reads TGTGCCAGCAGCACCGGGACTAGCGGGAGTCGGAGGTTAGGTTTCGAGCAGTACTTC.

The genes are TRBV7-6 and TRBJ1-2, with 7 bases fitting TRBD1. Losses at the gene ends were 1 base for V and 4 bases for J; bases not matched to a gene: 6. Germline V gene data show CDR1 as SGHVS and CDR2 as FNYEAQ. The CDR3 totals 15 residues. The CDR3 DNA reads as TGTGCCAGCAGCTTAGAGTCAGGGGGTCGCTATGGCTACACCTTC. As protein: CASSLESGGRYGYTF.

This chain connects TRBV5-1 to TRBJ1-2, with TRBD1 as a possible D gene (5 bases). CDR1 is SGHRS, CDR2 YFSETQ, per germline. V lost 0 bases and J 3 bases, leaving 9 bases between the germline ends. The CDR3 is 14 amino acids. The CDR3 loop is CASSLGGGDYGYTF. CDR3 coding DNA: TGCGCCAGCAGCTTGGGAGGAGGGGACTATGGCTACACCTTC.